The subject of this entry is one T cell receptor beta chain. Its cognate antigen is unknown. This sample is drawn from a study of vaccination and CD4 T cells after COVID-19. The study sequenced cultured CD4+ T cell DNA using the Oncomine TCR Beta short-read assay. MiXCR was run by TCRdb on the PCR reads, yielding one entry per CDR3 protein. This table holds around 20,000 distinct CDR3 sequences, roughly 40% found once. Treatment described: approximately nine-day PBMC culture with coronavirus spike peptide pools or control peptides (ViraFEST assay). Some 2 million PBMCs were grown per well alongside about 10 IU/ml IL-2 and 10 ug/ml peptide pools. V dropped 3 bases and J dropped 4; count of bases not matched to a gene: 6. Germline CDR1 is KGHSH and CDR2 is LQKENI. The CDR3 runs 15 residues.

The sequenced sample was CD4+ T cells from blood, cultured in vitro, obtained after SARS-CoV-2 vaccination. The clonotype was recovered from a human donor who had recovered from COVID-19. This chain uses TRBV18 with TRBJ2-3; TRBD2 matches 8 bases. CDR3 bases: TGTGCCAGCTCACCTGGGAGCGGGAGTTCAGATACGCAGTATTTT. It encodes CASSPGSGSSDTQYF.